This note documents a single T cell receptor beta chain sequence. The antigen is unknown. The data belong to a study of neoadjuvant anti-PD-1 for oral cavity cancer. Specified time point: after neoadjuvant nivolumab, at surgical resection. Stage II-IVA oral cavity squamous cell carcinoma was new and untreated by systemic or radiation therapy. Blood cells were analyzed directly, without culture or expansion. The study, taken as a whole, reports: Higher pretreatment blood Treg/Th17 ratios correlated with higher pretreatment blood and lower post-treatment tumor TCRbeta clonality. Each response group had just a few patients in TCR analyses.

Trimming took 4 bases from V and 0 from J, leaving 5 bases between them. Germline lookup yields CDR1 SGHTS and CDR2 YDEGEE. The CDR3 is 12 residues long. Generated by immunoSEQ multiplex PCR, the TCRdb table keeps only in-frame clones and is missing some. This table has under 10,000 clones, around 75% appearing once. Sequenced material: PBMCs, taken after nivolumab (anti-PD-1) treatment. The receptor was derived from a person between 40 and 85 years old with oral cavity squamous cell carcinoma. V usage is TRBV5-8 and J usage is TRBJ2-7, with unresolved D. CDR3 DNA sequence: TGTGCCAGCAGCCCTCTCTCCTACGAGCAGTACTTC. Translation gives CASSPLSYEQYF.